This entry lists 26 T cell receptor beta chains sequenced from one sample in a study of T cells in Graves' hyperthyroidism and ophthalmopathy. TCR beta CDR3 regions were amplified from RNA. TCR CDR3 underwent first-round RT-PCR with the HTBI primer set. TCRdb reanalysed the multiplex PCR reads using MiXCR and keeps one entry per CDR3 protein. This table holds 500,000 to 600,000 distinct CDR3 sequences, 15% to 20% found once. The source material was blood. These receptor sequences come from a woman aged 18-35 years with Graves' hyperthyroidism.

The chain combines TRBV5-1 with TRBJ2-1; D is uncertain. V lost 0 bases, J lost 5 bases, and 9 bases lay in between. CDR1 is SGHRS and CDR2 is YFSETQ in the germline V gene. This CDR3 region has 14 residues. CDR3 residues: CASSLDYFNNEQFF. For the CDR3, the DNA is TGCGCCAGCAGCTTGGATTATTTTAACAATGAGCAGTTCTTC.

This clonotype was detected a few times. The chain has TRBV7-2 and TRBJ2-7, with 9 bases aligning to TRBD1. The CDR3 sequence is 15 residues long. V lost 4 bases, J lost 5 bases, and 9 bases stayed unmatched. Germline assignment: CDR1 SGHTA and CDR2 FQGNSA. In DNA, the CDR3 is TGTGCCAGCAGCTATACCTCGGGACAGGGTAACGAGCAGTACTTC. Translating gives CASSYTSGQGNEQYF.

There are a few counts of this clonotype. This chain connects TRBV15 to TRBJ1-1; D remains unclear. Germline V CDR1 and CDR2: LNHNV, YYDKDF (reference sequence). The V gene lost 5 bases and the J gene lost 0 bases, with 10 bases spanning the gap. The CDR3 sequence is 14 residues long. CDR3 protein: CATSPDAVNTEAFF. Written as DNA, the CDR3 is TGTGCCACCAGCCCTGATGCAGTGAACACTGAAGCTTTCTTT. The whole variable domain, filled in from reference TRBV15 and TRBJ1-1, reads DAMVIQNPRYQVTQFGKPVTLSCSQTLNHNVMYWYQQKSSQAPKLLFHYYDKDFNNEADTPDNFQSRRPNTSFCFLDIRSPGLGDTAMYLCATSPDAVNTEAFFGQGTRLTVV.

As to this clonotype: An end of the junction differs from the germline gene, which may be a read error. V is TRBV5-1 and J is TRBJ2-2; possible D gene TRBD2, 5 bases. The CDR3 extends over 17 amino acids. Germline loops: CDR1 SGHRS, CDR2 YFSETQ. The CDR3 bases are TGCGCCAGCAGCTTAGTAGCTAACATGGGTAATGCCGGGGAGCTGTGTTTT. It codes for CASSLVANMGNAGELCF.

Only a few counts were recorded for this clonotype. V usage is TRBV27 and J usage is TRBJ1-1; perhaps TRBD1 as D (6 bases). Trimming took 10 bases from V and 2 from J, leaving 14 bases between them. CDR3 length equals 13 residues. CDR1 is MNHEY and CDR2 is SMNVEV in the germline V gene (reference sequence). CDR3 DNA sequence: TGTGCCATACAGGGAAGAGGAAACACTGAAGCTTTCTTT. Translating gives CAIQGRGNTEAFF.

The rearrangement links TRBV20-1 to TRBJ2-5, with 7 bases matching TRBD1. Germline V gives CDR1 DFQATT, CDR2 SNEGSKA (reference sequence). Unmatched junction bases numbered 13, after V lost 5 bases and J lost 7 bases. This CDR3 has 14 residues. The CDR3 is CSAPGTAFPGTQYF. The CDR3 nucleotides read TGCAGTGCTCCCGGGACAGCCTTCCCGGGGACCCAGTACTTC.

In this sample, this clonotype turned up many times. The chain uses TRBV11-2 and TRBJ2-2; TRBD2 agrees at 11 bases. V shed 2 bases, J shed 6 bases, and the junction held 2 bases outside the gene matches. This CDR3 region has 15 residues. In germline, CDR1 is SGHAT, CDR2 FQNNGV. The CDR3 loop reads CASSLRLAGSGELFF. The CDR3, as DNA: TGTGCCAGCAGCTTACGACTAGCGGGATCCGGGGAGCTGTTTTTT.

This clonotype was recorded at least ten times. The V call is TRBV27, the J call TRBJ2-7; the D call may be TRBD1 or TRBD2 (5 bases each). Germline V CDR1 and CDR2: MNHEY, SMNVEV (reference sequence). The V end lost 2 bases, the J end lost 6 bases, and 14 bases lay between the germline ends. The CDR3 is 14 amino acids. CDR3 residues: CASSLDSSSGEQYF. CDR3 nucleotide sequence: TGTGCCAGCAGTTTAGACAGTTCCAGCGGCGAGCAGTACTTC.

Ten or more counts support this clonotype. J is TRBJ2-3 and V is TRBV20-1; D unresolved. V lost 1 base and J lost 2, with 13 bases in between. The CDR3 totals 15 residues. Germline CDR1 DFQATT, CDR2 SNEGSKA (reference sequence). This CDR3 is CSARALGTYTDTQYF. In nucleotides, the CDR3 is TGCAGTGCTAGAGCCCTTGGAACTTACACAGATACGCAGTATTTT.

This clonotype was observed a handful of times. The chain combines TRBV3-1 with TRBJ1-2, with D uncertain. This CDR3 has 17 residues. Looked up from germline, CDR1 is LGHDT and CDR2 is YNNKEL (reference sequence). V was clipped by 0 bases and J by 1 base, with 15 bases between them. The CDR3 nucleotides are TGTGCCAGCAGCCAAGAGGCGGGAGGACCAAATAACTATGGCTACACCTTC. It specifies CASSQEAGGPNNYGYTF.

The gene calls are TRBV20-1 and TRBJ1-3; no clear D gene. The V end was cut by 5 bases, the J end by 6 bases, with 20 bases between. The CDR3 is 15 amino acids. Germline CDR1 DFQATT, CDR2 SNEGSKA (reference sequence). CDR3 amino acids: CSAGGKETGPNTIYF. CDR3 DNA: TGCAGTGCTGGTGGGAAGGAGACCGGGCCAAACACCATATATTTT.

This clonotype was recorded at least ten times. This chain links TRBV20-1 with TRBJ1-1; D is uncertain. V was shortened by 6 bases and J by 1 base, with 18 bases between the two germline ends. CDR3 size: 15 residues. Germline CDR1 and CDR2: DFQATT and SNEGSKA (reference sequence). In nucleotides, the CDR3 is TGCAGTGCGACTGGAGCCGGGCCTCAGAACACTGAAGCTTTCTTT. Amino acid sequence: CSATGAGPQNTEAFF.

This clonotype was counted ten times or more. The CDR3 DNA is TGTGCCAGCAGCTTAGGCGCAGGAACGTACCAAGAGACCCAGTACTTC. The encoded protein is CASSLGAGTYQETQYF. The genes are TRBV7-7 and TRBJ2-5; D is unclear. The CDR3 runs to 16 residues. Germline loops: CDR1 SSHAT, CDR2 FNYEAQ (reference sequence). The ends were cut back, 1 base at V and 0 bases at J, with 12 bases in the middle.

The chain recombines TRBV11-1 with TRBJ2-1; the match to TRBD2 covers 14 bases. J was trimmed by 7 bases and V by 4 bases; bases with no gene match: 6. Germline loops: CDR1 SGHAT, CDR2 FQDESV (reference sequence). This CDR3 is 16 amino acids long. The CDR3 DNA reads TGTGCCAGCAGCTCAAGACTAGCGGGAGGGCTGAATGAGCAGTTCTTC. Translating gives CASSSRLAGGLNEQFF.

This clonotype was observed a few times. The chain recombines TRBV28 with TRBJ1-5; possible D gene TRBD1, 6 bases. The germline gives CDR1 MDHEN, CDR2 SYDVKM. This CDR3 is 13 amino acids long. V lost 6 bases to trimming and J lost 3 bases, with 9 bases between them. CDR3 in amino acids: CASRRDTNQPQHF. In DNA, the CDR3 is TGTGCCAGCAGACGGGACACCAATCAGCCCCAGCATTTT. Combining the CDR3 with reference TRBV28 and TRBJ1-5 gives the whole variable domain DVKVTQSSRYLVKRTGEKVFLECVQDMDHENMFWYRQDPGLGLRLIYFSYDVKMKEKGDIPEGYSVSREKKERFSLILESASTNQTSMYLCASRRDTNQPQHFGDGTRLSIL.

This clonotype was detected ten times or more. In DNA, the CDR3 is TGTGCCAGCATGAGAAACCCGGGACGAGACACTGAAGCTTTCTTT. It encodes CASMRNPGRDTEAFF. The rearrangement links TRBV7-9 to TRBJ1-1; D perhaps matches TRBD1 (5 bases). Trimming left V 7 bases short and J 3 bases short, with 18 bases between. Germline CDR1 reads SEHNR; CDR2 reads FQNEAQ (reference sequence). This CDR3 has 15 amino acids.

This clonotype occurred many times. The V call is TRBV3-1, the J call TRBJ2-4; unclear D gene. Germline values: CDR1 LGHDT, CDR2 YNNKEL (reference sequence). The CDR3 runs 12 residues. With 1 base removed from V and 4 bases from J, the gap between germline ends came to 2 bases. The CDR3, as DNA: TGTGCCAGCAGCCAAGCGAAAAACATTCAGTACTTC. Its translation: CASSQAKNIQYF.

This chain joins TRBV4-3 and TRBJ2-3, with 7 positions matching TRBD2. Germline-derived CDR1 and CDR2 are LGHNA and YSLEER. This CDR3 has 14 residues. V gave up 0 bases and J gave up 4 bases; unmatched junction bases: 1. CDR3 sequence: CASSQDRGADTQYF. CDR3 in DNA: TGCGCCAGCAGCCAAGATCGGGGGGCAGATACGCAGTATTTT.

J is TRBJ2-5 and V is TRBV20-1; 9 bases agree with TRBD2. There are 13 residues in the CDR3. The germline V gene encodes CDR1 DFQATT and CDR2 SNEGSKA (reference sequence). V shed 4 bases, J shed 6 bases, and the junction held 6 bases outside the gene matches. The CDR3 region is CSATWTSEKTQYF. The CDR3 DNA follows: TGCAGTGCTACTTGGACTAGCGAGAAGACCCAGTACTTC.

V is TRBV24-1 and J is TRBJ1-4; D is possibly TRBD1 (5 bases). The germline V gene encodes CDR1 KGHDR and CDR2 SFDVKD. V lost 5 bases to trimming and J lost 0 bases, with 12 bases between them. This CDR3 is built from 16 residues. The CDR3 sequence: CATSAWGRTTNEKLFF. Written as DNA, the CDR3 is TGTGCCACCAGTGCATGGGGGAGGACAACTAATGAAAAACTGTTTTTT.

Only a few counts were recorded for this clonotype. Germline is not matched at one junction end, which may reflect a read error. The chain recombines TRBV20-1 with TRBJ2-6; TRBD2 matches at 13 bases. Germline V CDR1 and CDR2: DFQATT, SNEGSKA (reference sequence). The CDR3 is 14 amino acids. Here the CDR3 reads CSATLGTSGAQRSF. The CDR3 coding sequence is TGCAGTGCAACCCTCGGGACTAGCGGGGCTCAGAGGTCTTTC.

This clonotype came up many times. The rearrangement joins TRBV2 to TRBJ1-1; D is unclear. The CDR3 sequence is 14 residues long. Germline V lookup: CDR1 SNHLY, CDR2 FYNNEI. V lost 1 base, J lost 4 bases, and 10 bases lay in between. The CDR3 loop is CASSEGYSGTEAFF. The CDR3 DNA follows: TGTGCCAGCAGTGAAGGGTATAGTGGCACTGAAGCTTTCTTT.

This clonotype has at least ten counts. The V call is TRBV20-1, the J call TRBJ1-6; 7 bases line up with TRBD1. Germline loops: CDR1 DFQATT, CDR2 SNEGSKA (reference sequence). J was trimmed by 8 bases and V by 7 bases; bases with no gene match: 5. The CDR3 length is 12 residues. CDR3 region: CSVRQGYSPLHF. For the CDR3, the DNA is TGCAGTGTACGACAGGGATATTCACCCCTCCACTTT.

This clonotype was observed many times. The CDR3: CASSNSYEQYF. The DNA for the CDR3 is TGTGCCAGCAGTAACTCCTACGAGCAGTACTTC. The chain couples TRBV6-1 to TRBJ2-7, with D hard to call. V was trimmed by 5 bases and J by 0 bases, leaving 2 bases between them. The CDR3 has 11 amino acids. Germline V CDR1 and CDR2: MNHNS, SASEGT.

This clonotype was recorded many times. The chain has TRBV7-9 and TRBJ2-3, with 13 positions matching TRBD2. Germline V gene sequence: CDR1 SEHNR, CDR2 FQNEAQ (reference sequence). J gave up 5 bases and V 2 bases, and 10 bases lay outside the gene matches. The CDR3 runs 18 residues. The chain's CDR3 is CASSLTQLAGGQGDTQYF. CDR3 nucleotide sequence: TGTGCCAGCAGCTTAACCCAACTAGCGGGGGGGCAAGGAGATACGCAGTATTTT.

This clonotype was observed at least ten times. The CDR3 reads CASSSDGSGNTIYF. The CDR3 DNA reads TGTGCCAGCAGCTCGGACGGCTCTGGAAACACCATATATTTT. The chain has TRBV7-2 and TRBJ1-3; D unclear. Germline CDR1 is SGHTA and CDR2 is FQGNSA. Trimming pared 4 bases from V and 0 bases from J, leaving 7 bases between. The CDR3 covers 14 residues.